The rows below give T cell receptor beta chains drawn from one sample of a study of cytomegalovirus exposure and HLA in healthy donors. Data came from immunoSEQ multiplex PCR; TCRdb stores just in-frame clones and leaves some out. The sample totals roughly 34,000 clones. Material: PBMCs. These receptors were obtained from a man aged 40-49 years in good health and CMV-seronegative. The CDR3 runs from the conserved cysteine through the conserved F or W. Each record gives: D gene, J gene, V gene, CDR3 DNA, CDR3 protein. A D gene is named only where the DNA matches it firmly.

.	TRBJ2-3	TRBV5-4	TGTGCCAGCAGCCCCGGGGTTAGCGCAGATACGCAGTATTTT	CASSPGVSADTQYF
TRBD2	TRBJ2-3	TRBV7-2	TGTGCCAGCAGCTTTAGGGGCGGCGGGAGGCGAACAGATACGCAGTATTTT	CASSFRGGGRRTDTQYF
.	TRBJ2-1	TRBV10-3	TGTGCCATCAGTGACGAGGGTGGATACAATGAGCAGTTCTTC	CAISDEGGYNEQFF
.	TRBJ2-7	TRBV25-1	TGTGCCAGCAGTCCACAGGGAGACGAGCAGTACTTC	CASSPQGDEQYF
TRBD1	TRBJ1-2	TRBV19	TGTGCCAGTAGTAGTTACCGGGACAGGGTTGGCGGCTACACCTTC	CASSSYRDRVGGYTF
.	TRBJ2-7	TRBV6-6	TGTGCCAGCAGTTACGCTACCGCCTACGAGCAGTACTTC	CASSYATAYEQYF
TRBD1	TRBJ1-3	TRBV13	TGTGCCAGCAGCTCGTACCGGGACAGGGGAAACACCATATATTTT	CASSSYRDRGNTIYF
TRBD2	TRBJ2-7	TRBV30	TGTGCCTGGAGAGATAGCGGGAGTCGCTACGAGCAGTACTTC	CAWRDSGSRYEQYF
TRBD1	TRBJ2-7	TRBV6-5	TGTGCCAGCAGTTACTCCGACAGGGCCTACGAGCAGTACTTC	CASSYSDRAYEQYF
TRBD2	TRBJ2-1	TRBV4-3	TGCGCCAGCAGCCAAGGGACTAGCGGGAGTTTGTATGAGCAGTTCTTC	CASSQGTSGSLYEQFF
TRBD2	TRBJ2-1	TRBV5-1	TGCGCCAGCAGCTTAAGTGTAGCGGGAGTCGTCCCCTACAATGAGCAGTTCTTC	CASSLSVAGVVPYNEQFF
TRBD1	TRBJ2-5	TRBV4-3	TGCGCCAGCAGCCAAGGAATCGGGACAGGTCAAGAGACCCAGTACTTC	CASSQGIGTGQETQYF
.	TRBJ1-1	TRBV2	TGTGCCAGCAGTGGAACAGTCCTGTCAGAAGCTTTCTTT	CASSGTVLSEAFF
.	TRBJ1-2	TRBV7-2	TGTGCCAGCAGCTCCCGCGGGGGGCCGGAAGGCTACACCTTC	CASSSRGGPEGYTF
TRBD1	TRBJ2-2	TRBV5-5	TGTGCCAGCAGTTTGGAGGGACAGGCCTTAGAAACCGGGGAGCTGTTTTTT	CASSLEGQALETGELFF
TRBD2	TRBJ2-7	TRBV4-3	TGCGCCAGCAGCCGCGACCTAGCGGGAGGGAAGTTGTACGAGCAGTACTTC	CASSRDLAGGKLYEQYF
TRBD1	TRBJ2-5	TRBV6-5	TGTGCCAGCAGTTATTCCCGGGACAGCCAAGAGACCCAGTACTTC	CASSYSRDSQETQYF
.	TRBJ2-7	TRBV4-3	TGCGCCAGCAGCCAAGAGGTTATAGGGGACTACGAGCAGTACTTC	CASSQEVIGDYEQYF